These 11 T cell receptor beta chains were all obtained from the same sample, sequenced in a study of T-cell memory formation after mild COVID-19. TCRdb analysed the 5' RACE reads with MiXCR anew, one entry per CDR3 protein. The table shows fewer than 700,000 distinct CDR3 sequences, with over 15% occurring only once. Input material: PBMCs or a T cell subset sorted from them (not recorded which). The receptor set was obtained from an adult woman who had mild COVID-19 (a few samples of this study predate the infection). Cell type and time point are not known.

Turning to this clonotype: Mismatch with germline at one junction end may stem from a read error. This sequence joins TRBV12-3 or TRBV12-4 and TRBJ2-1; 11 nucleotides line up with TRBD1. This CDR3 is built from 15 residues. Here the CDR3 reads CANSSPDRGPHEQFF. The CDR3 DNA reads as TGTGCCAACAGTTCTCCGGACAGGGGGCCCCATGAGCAGTTCTTC.

This clonotype came up a few times. V gene TRBV19 combines with J gene TRBJ2-7; TRBD1 matches 10 bases. After removal of 5 bases from V and 3 bases from J, the junction contained 10 bases not matched to a gene. The V gene's germline CDR1 is LNHDA and CDR2 SQIVND (reference sequence). The CDR3 loop spans 16 amino acids. The CDR3 reads CASSPGTGALVYEQYF. CDR3 DNA: TGTGCCAGTAGTCCCGGGACAGGGGCGCTCGTCTACGAGCAGTACTTC.

This clonotype was counted only a few times. This chain joins TRBV7-2 and TRBJ1-1, with 7 bases matching TRBD1. Germline CDR1 SGHTA, CDR2 FQGNSA. The CDR3 sequence is 14 residues long. Trimming at V came to 4 bases and at J to 4 bases, leaving 6 bases not matched to a gene. The CDR3 loop is CASSSGTASTEAFF. In nucleotides, the CDR3 is TGTGCCAGCAGCTCCGGGACAGCGAGCACTGAAGCTTTCTTT.

This clonotype has more than one count but fewer than ten. This chain uses TRBV12-3 or TRBV12-4 with TRBJ1-5; D is possibly TRBD1 (5 bases). Trimming left V 1 base short and J 1 base short, with 8 bases between. The CDR3 covers 15 residues. The CDR3 DNA is TGTGCCAGCAGTTTAGAGACAGCGAGCAATCAGCCCCAGCATTTT. Translated: CASSLETASNQPQHF.

This clonotype was seen ten or more times. DNA for the CDR3: TGCGCCAGCAGCTTCGCGGGGCGGACCTACGAGCAGTACTTC. Encoded protein: CASSFAGRTYEQYF. The V and J genes are TRBV5-1 and TRBJ2-7; maybe TRBD2 (6 bases). The CDR3 runs to 14 residues. Germline-derived CDR1 and CDR2 are SGHRS and YFSETQ. The V gene lost 2 bases and the J gene lost 2 bases, with 11 bases spanning the gap.

This clonotype was counted between two and nine times. The CDR3 is CASSLGAGRLSGANVLTF. DNA for the CDR3: TGTGCCAGCAGCCTAGGAGCGGGAAGACTCTCTGGGGCCAACGTCCTGACTTTC. J is TRBJ2-6 and V is TRBV7-9, with 7 bases identical to TRBD2. The CDR3 totals 18 residues. The V gene end was trimmed by 5 bases and the J gene end by 0 bases; junction bases not matched to a gene: 10. Germline assignment: CDR1 SEHNR and CDR2 FQNEAQ (reference sequence).

This clonotype was counted a few times. The chain has TRBV6-1 and TRBJ2-2; D is unclear. Germline V gene lookup returns CDR1 MNHNS and CDR2 SASEGT. The CDR3 is made up of 15 amino acids. Trimming took 2 bases from V and 6 from J, leaving 13 bases between them. DNA for the CDR3: TGTGCCAGCAGTGAAAACAGAATTGTATCCGGGGAGCTGTTTTTT. Translation: CASSENRIVSGELFF.

The chain couples TRBV29-1 to TRBJ2-1; TRBD2 might be the D (6 bases). Germline CDR1 SQVTM, CDR2 ANQGSEA. The CDR3 is 13 residues long. The V gene lost 7 bases and the J gene lost 6 bases, with 16 bases spanning the gap. This chain's CDR3 is CSASSVIINEQFF. In DNA form, the CDR3 reads TGCAGCGCCTCTAGCGTTATAATCAATGAGCAGTTCTTC.

A few counts support this clonotype. This chain joins TRBV29-1 and TRBJ1-5, with D hard to call. Germline CDR1 reads SQVTM; CDR2 reads ANQGSEA. This CDR3 comprises 13 residues. The V end was cut by 4 bases, the J end by 7 bases, with 14 bases between. This chain's CDR3 is CSVVFGVGQPQHF. DNA for the CDR3: TGCAGCGTTGTGTTCGGGGTAGGGCAGCCCCAGCATTTT.

This clonotype was counted between two and nine times. The rearrangement uses TRBV6-6 and TRBJ2-7, with no clear D. V shed 5 bases and J shed 0 bases, with 11 bases lying between them. CDR3 length: 14 residues. CDR1 is MNHNY, CDR2 SVGAGI, per germline (reference sequence). Written as DNA, the CDR3 is TGTGCCAGCAGTCCTTCAGTAAACTCCTACGAGCAGTACTTC. This translates into CASSPSVNSYEQYF.

Only a few counts were recorded for this clonotype. The CDR3 DNA is TGTGCCAGCAGCCCCTCAATGGCCTCCTACAATGAGCAGTTCTTC. It codes for CASSPSMASYNEQFF. The gene calls are TRBV3-1 and TRBJ2-1; no reliable D call. The CDR3 consists of 15 residues. The germline V gene has CDR1 LGHDT and CDR2 YNNKEL (reference sequence). V dropped 4 bases and J dropped 0 bases, with 10 bases sitting between them.